This T cell receptor (beta chain) is drawn from a study of human versus mouse CDR3 diversity and MHC coevolution. Study-level information: Reported immunoSEQ sensitivity was one in 200,000 T cells, with reduced amplification bias. Valid reads per sample ranged from roughly 5.5 x 10^6 to 1.7 x 10^7.

The ends were cut back, 3 bases at V and 1 base at J, with 9 bases in the middle. This CDR3 is built from 14 residues. CDR1 and CDR2 (germline): MNHNS, SASEGT. Generated by immunoSEQ multiplex PCR, the TCRdb table keeps only in-frame clones and is missing some. The sample yields about 83,000 clones, less than 95% seen once. Of note for this clone: The antigen is not known.

Regarding the study as a whole: Compared with mice, human CDR3s carried more deletions and insertions on average. Roughly 6 MHC II alleles selected the human T cells.

The sample consisted of naive CD4+ T cells from blood. Subset defined: CD45RO-negative CD62L-positive naive CD4 T cells. This TCR derives from a person between 25 and 70 years old in good health. The chain is built from TRBV6-1 and TRBJ1-1; D might be TRBD1 (6 bases). In DNA form, the CDR3 reads TGTGCCAGCAGTGATGGACAGACGAACACTGAAGCTTTCTTT. It codes for CASSDGQTNTEAFF.